This T cell receptor beta chain was captured by sequencing in a study of long-term antiretroviral therapy in people with HIV. The CDR3 runs to 13 residues. V lost 0 bases and J lost 9, with 11 bases in between. Germline V gives CDR1 MNHNY, CDR2 SVGAGI (reference sequence). Whole-study results and caveats: With ART, diversity went up but was still lower than in transplant donor controls. Repertoires with HIV possessed tighter CDR3 length spans than those of controls. Clones that had undergone expansion before ART dominated the repertoire at all time points.

As concerns this clone: Its antigen is unknown.

Researchers report immunoSEQ v3.0 was run at survey level. For each individual sample, sequencing targeted about 40,000-55,000 T-cell genomes. The table came from immunoSEQ multiplex PCR; TCRdb's copy has only in-frame clones and leaves some out. This table holds around 20,000 clones, 80% to 90% found once. Sequences were derived from unsorted PBMCs, sampled 0.6 years after starting antiretroviral therapy. The chain couples TRBV6-6 to TRBJ2-5, with D hard to call. This sequence was found in a woman aged 18-29 years with HIV. The CDR3 protein is CASSYSTGSAQYF. The CDR3 DNA sequence: TGTGCCAGCAGTTACTCGACGGGTTCGGCCCAGTACTTC.